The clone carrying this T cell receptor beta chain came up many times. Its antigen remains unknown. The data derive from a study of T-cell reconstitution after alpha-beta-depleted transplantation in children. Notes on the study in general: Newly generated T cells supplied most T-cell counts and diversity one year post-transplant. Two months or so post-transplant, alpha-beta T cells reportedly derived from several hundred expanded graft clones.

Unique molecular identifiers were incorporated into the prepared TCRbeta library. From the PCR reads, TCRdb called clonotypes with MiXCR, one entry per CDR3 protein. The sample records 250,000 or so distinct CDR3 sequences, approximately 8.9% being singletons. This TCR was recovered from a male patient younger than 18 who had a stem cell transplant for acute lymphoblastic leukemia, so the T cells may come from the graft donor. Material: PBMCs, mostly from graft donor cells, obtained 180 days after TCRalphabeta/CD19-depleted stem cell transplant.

The CDR3 coding sequence is TGCAGTGCACCCGACAGGATTAAAACCTACGAGCAGTACTTC. Protein sequence: CSAPDRIKTYEQYF. The chain joins TRBV20-1 to TRBJ2-7; weak D call: TRBD1 (6 bases). Germline CDR1 reads DFQATT; CDR2 reads SNEGSKA (reference sequence). The V end was cut by 6 bases, the J end by 2 bases, with 17 bases between. The CDR3 extends over 14 amino acids.